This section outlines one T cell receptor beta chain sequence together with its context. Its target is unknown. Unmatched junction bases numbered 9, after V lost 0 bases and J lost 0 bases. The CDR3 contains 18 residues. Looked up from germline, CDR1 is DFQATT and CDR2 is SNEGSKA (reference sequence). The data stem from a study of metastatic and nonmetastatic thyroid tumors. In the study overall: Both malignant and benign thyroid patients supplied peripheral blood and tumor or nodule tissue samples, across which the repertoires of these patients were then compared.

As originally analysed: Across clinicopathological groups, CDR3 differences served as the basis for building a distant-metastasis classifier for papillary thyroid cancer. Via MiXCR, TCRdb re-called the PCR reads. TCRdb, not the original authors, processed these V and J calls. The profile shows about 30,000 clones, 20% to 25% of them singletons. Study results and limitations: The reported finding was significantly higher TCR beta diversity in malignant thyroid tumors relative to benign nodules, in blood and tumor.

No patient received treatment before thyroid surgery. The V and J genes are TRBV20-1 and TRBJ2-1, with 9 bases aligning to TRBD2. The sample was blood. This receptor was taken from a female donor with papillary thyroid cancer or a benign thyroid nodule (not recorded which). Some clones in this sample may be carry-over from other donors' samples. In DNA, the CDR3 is TGCAGTGCTAGAGATTTCGGGACTAGCACTAGCTCCTACAATGAGCAGTTCTTC. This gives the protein CSARDFGTSTSSYNEQFF.